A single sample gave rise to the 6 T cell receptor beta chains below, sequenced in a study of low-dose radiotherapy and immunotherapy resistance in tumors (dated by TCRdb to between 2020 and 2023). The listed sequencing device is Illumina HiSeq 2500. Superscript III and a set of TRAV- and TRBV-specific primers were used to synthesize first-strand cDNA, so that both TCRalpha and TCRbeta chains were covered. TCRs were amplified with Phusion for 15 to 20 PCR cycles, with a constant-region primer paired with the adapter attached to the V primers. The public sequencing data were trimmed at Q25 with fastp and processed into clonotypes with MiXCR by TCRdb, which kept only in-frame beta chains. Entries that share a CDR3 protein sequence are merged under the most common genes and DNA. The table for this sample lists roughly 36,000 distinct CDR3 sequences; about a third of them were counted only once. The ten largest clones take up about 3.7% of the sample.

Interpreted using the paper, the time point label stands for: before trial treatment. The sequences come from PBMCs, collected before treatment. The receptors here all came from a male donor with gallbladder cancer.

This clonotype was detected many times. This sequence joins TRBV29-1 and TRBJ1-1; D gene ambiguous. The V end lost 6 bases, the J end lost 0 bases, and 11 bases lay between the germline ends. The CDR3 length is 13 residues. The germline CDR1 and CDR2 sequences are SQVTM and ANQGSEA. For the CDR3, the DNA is TGCAGCGTCGGGATCATCCTGAACACTGAAGCTTTCTTT. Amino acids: CSVGIILNTEAFF.

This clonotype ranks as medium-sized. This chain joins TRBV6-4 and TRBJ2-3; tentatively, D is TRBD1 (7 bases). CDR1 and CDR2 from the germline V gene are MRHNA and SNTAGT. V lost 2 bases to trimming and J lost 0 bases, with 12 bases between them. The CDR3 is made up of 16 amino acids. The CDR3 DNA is TGTGCCAGCAGTGACCTCCCAGGGGGGAGCACAGATACGCAGTATTTT. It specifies CASSDLPGGSTDTQYF.

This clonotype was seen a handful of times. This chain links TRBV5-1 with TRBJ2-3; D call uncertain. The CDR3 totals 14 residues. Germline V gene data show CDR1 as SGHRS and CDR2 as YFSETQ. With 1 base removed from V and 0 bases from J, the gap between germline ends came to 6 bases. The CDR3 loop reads CASSLQESTDTQYF. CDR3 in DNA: TGCGCCAGCAGCTTGCAGGAGAGCACAGATACGCAGTATTTT. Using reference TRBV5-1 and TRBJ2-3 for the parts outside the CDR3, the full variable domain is KAGVTQTPRYLIKTRGQQVTLSCSPISGHRSVSWYQQTPGQGLQFLFEYFSETQRNKGNFPGRFSGRQFSNSRSEMNVSTLELGDSALYLCASSLQESTDTQYFGPGTRLTVL.

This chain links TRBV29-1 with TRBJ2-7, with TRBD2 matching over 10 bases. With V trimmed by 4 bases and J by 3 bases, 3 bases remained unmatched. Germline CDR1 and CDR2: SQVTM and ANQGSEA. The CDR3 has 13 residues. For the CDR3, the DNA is TGCAGCGTTGTGATAGCGGGAGGCTACGAGCAGTACTTC. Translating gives CSVVIAGGYEQYF.

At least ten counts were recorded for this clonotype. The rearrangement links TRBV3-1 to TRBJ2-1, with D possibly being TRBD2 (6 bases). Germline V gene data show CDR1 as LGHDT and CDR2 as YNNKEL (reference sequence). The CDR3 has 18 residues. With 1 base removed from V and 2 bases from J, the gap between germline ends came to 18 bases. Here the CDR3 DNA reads TGTGCCAGCAGCCAAGTGTGGCTCGGGGGTGCTGCCTACAATGAGCAGTTCTTC. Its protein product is CASSQVWLGGAAYNEQFF.

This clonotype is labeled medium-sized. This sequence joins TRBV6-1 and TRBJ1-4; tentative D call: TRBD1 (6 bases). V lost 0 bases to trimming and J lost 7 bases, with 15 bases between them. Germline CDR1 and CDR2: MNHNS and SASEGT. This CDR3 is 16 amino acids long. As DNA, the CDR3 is TGTGCCAGCAGTGAAGCTACACAGGGCGGACCTGAAAAACTGTTTTTT. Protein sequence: CASSEATQGGPEKLFF.